This T cell receptor (beta chain) comes out of a study of CD8 T cells in Susac syndrome. RNA, at about 0.45 to 1 ug, was reverse transcribed with random hexamers. Coverage of TCR beta CDR3 amplification by immunoSEQ multiplex PCR extended to 54 Vbeta and 13 Jbeta. Via MiXCR, TCRdb re-called the immunoSEQ multiplex PCR reads, giving one row per CDR3 protein. The data contain 200,000 to 250,000 distinct CDR3 sequences, nearly 97% of them singletons. Looked up from germline, CDR1 is SGHDT and CDR2 is YYEEEE. V lost 4 bases, J lost 4 bases, and 7 bases stayed unmatched. This CDR3 spans 15 amino acids. TCR beta was sequenced from blood CD8+ and CD4+ T cells. The multiple sclerosis controls, all treatment-naive patients, had relapsing-remitting disease that was stable or active. In contrast to the negatively isolated CD8+ and CD4+ T cells, TEMRA cells were FACS-enriched.

Sequencing input: CD4+ T cells from PBMCs. The chain has TRBV5-6 and TRBJ1-1; TRBD1 matches at 10 bases. This receptor was obtained from a human donor with multiple sclerosis. As DNA, the CDR3 is TGTGCCAGCAGCGCCCGACAGGGGGCAAGCACTGAAGCTTTCTTT. This codes for CASSARQGASTEAFF.